This T cell receptor (beta chain) was identified in a study of T cells in Graves' hyperthyroidism and ophthalmopathy. General study findings and limits: Patients with ophthalmopathy were separated from those with stable hyperthyroidism by a 13 V-J model.

Diagnoses were made from clinical symptoms, serum measures (thyroxine and TRAb), thyroid ultrasound and orbital computed tomography. Fresh peripheral blood, roughly 9.3 ml, was the source of the PBMCs. This clonotype was counted a few times. Antigen unknown. A much larger clone differs from this one at a single base, so this may be a read error. Trimming removed 4 bases from V and 3 bases from J, with 13 bases in between. Germline assignment: CDR1 MDHEN and CDR2 SYDVKM. The CDR3 is made up of 15 amino acids. RNA transcripts yielded amplified TCR beta CDR3 regions. Using the HTBI primer set, a first-round RT-PCR was run on the TCR CDR3. MiXCR was run by TCRdb on the multiplex PCR reads, yielding one entry per CDR3 protein. The table has 300,000 to 450,000 distinct CDR3 sequences, roughly 14% seen once.

This sequence originates from a woman aged 25 to 39 with Graves' ophthalmopathy. The source material was blood. The V and J genes are TRBV28 and TRBJ2-4; D ambiguous. The CDR3, as DNA: TGTGCCAGCAGTTCTCCCGCCGGTAGCAAAAACATTCAGTACTTC. Translation: CASSSPAGSKNIQYF.